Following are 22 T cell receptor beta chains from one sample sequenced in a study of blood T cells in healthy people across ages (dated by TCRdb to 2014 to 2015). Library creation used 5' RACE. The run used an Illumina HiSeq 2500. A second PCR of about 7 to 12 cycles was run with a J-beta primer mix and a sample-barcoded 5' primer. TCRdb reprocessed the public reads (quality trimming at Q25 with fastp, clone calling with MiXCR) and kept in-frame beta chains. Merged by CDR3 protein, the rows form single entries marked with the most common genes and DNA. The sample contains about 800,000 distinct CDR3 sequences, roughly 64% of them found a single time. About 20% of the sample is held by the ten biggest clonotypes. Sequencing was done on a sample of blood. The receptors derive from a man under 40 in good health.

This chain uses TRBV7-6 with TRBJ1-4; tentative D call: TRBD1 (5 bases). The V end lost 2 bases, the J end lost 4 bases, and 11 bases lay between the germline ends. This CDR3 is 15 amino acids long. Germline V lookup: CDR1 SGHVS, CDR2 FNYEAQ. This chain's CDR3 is CASSLWGVVNEKLFF. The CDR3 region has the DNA TGTGCCAGCAGCTTATGGGGGGTAGTTAATGAAAAACTGTTTTTT.

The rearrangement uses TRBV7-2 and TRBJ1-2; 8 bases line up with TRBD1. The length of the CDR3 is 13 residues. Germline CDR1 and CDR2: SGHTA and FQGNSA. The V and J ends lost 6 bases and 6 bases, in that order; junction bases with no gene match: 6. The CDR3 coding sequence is TGTGCCAGCAGTATAACAGGGGGTAATGGCTACACCTTC. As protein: CASSITGGNGYTF.

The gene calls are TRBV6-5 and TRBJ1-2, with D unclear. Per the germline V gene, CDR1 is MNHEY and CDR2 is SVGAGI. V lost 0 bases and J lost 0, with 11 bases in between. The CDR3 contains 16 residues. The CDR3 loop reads CASSYSRRLANYGYTF. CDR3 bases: TGTGCCAGCAGTTACTCCAGGCGGCTAGCTAACTATGGCTACACCTTC.

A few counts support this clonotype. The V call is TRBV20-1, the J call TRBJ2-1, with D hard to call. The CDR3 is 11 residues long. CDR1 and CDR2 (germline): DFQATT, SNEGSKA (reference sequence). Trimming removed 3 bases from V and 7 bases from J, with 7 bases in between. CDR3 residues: CSASKLNEQFF. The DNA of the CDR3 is TGCAGTGCTAGCAAGCTGAATGAGCAGTTCTTC.

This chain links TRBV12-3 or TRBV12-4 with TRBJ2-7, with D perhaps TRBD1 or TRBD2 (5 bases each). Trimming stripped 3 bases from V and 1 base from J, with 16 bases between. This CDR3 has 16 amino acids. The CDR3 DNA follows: TGTGCCAGCAGTTTGGTTCTACGGGGCCCTTCCTACGAGCAGTACTTC. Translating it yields CASSLVLRGPSYEQYF.

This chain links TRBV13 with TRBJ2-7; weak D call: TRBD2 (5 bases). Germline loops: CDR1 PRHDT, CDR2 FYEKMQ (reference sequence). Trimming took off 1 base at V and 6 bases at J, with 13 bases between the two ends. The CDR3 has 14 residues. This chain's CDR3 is CASSLVPSNGEQYF. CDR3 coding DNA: TGTGCCAGCAGCTTAGTTCCTAGCAACGGCGAGCAGTACTTC. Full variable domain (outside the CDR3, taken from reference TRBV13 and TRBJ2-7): AAGVIQSPRHLIKEKRETATLKCYPIPRHDTVYWYQQGPGQDPQFLISFYEKMQSDKGSIPDRFSAQQFSDYHSELNMSSLELGDSALYFCASSLVPSNGEQYFGPGTRLTVT.

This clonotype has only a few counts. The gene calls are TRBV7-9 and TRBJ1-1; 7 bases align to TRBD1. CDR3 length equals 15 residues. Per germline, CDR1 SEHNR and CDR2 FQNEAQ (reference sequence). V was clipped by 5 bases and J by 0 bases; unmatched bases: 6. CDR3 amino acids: CASSRRQGMNTEAFF. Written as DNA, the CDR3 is TGTGCCAGCAGCCGTCGACAGGGCATGAACACTGAAGCTTTCTTT.

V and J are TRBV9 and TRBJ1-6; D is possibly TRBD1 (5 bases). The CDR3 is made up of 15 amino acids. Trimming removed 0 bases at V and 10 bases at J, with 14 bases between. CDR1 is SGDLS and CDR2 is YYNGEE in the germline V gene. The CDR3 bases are TGTGCCAGCAGCGTAGTGGGGGATGGAGGATCACCCCTCCACTTT. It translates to CASSVVGDGGSPLHF.

The CDR3 sequence is CASSWDRRDYGYTF. The CDR3 DNA is TGTGCCAGCAGTTGGGACAGGAGAGACTATGGCTACACCTTC. V and J are TRBV6-5 and TRBJ1-2, with TRBD1 matching 8 bases. CDR1 is MNHEY, CDR2 SVGAGI, per germline. V lost 4 bases, J lost 3 bases, and 4 bases stayed unmatched. This CDR3 is built from 14 residues.

The CDR3 loop is CASSSGQGEGQDIQYF. CDR3 nucleotide sequence: TGCGCCAGCAGCTCAGGACAGGGCGAGGGGCAGGACATTCAGTACTTC. The V call is TRBV5-1, the J call TRBJ2-4; 8 bases line up with TRBD1. CDR1 is SGHRS and CDR2 is YFSETQ in the germline V gene. V lost 3 bases and J lost 8; bases outside the gene matches: 13. The CDR3 is 16 amino acids.

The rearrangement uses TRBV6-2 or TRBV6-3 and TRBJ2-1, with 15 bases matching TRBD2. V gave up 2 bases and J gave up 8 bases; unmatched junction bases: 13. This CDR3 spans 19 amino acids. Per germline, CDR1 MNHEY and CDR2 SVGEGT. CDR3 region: CASSYPQGFGTSGRHEQFF. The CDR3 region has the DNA TGTGCCAGCAGTTACCCACAGGGCTTTGGGACTAGCGGGAGGCATGAGCAGTTCTTC.

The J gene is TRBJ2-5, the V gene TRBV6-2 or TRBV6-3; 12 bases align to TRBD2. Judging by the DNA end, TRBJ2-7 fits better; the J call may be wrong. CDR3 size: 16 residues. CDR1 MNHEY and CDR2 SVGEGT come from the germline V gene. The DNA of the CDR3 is TGTGCCAGCAGAAATCTGCGGACTAGCGGGATCTACGAGCAGTACTTC. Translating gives CASRNLRTSGIYEQYF.

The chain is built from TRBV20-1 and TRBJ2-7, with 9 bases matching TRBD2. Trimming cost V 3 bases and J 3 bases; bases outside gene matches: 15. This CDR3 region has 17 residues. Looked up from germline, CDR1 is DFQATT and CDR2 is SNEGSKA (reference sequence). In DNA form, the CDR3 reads TGCAGTGCTAGGGGGTTAGCGGGAGAGAGGGGTCTCTACGAGCAGTACTTC. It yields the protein CSARGLAGERGLYEQYF.

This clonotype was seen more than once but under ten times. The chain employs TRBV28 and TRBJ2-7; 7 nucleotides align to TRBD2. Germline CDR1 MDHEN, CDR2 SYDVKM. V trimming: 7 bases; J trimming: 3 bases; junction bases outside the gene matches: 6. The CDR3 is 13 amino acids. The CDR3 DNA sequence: TGTGCCAGCAAGAGACCGGGGGGCTACGAGCAGTACTTC. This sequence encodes CASKRPGGYEQYF.

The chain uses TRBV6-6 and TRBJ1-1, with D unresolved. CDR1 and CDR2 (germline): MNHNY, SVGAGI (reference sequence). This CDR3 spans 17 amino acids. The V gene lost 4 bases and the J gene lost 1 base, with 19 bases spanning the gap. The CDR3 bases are TGTGCCAGCAGTTTCACCTCCCCCCGTGGGAGGAACACTGAAGCTTTCTTT. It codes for CASSFTSPRGRNTEAFF.

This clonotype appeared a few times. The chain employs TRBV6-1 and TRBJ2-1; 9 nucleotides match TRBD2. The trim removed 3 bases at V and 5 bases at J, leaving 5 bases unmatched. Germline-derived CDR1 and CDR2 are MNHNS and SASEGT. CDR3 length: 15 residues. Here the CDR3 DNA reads TGTGCCAGCAGTGAGCCGGGACTAGCAGACAATGAGCAGTTCTTC. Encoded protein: CASSEPGLADNEQFF.

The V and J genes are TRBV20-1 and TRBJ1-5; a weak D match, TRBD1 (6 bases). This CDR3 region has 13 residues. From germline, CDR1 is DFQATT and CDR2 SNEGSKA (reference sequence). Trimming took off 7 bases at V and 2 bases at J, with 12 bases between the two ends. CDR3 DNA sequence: TGCAGTGGGAAGGGGGGCGGCAATCAGCCCCAGCATTTT. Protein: CSGKGGGNQPQHF.

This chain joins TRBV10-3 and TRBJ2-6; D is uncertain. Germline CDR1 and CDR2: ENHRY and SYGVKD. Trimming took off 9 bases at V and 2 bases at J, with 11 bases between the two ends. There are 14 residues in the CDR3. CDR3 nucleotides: TGTGCCATGGCTGACGCCACTGGGGCCAACGTCCTGACTTTC. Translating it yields CAMADATGANVLTF.

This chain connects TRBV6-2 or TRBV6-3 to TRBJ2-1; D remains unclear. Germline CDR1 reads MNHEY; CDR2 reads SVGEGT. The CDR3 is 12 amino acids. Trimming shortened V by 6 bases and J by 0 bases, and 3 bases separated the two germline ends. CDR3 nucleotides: TGTGCCAGCAGACCCTCCTACAATGAGCAGTTCTTC. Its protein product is CASRPSYNEQFF.

CDR3: CASSLRTIPSGYTF. CDR3 bases: TGTGCCAGCAGCCTCAGGACAATCCCTAGTGGCTACACCTTC. The rearrangement uses TRBV13 and TRBJ1-2; TRBD1 might be the D (5 bases). Trimming cost V 5 bases and J 7 bases, with 17 bases left between them. The CDR3 sequence is 14 residues long. Looked up from germline, CDR1 is PRHDT and CDR2 is FYEKMQ (reference sequence).

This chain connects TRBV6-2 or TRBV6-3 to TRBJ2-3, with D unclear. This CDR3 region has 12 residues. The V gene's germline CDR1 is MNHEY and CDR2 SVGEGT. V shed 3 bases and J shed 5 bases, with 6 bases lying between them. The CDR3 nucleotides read TGTGCCAGCAGTTATACTGTAGATACGCAGTATTTT. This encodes CASSYTVDTQYF.

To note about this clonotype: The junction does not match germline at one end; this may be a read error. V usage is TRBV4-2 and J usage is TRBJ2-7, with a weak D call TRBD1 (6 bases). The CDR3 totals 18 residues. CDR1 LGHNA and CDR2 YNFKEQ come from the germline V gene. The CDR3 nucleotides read TGTGCCAGCAACCAAGACGGAAGAAAAGGGGGTGGACGAAACGAGCAGTACTTC. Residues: CASNQDGRKGGGRNEQYF.